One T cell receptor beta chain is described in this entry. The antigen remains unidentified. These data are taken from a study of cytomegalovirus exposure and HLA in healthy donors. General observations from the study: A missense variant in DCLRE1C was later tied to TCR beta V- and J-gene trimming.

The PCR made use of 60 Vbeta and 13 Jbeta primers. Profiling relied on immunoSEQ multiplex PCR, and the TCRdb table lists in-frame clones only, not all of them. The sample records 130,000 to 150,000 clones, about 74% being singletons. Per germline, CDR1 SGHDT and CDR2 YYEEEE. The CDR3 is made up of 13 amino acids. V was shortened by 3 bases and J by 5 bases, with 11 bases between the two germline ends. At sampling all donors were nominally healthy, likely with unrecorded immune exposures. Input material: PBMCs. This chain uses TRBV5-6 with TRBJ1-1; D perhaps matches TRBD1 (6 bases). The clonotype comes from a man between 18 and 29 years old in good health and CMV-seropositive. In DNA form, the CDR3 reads TGTGCCAGCAGCTGGGGGGGCTTAACTGAAGCTTTCTTT. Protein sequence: CASSWGGLTEAFF.